The subject of this entry is one TCR beta chain. It has no known antigen specificity. No qualities accompany the bases; no much larger clone lies one base away. The data were obtained in a study of control samples from healthy donors and cancer patients (dated by TCRdb to about 2020). Taken from the germline V gene, the CDR1 and CDR2 loops are SGHTA and FQGTGA. The germline V and J ends show losses of 5 bases and 11 bases respectively, and no gene match explains 4 bases of the junction. Including the terminal cysteine and phenylalanine, the CDR3 comprises 13 residues. The DNA shown is the 39-base CDR3, in frame from base 1. Library generation was performed with the immunoSEQ multiplex PCR assay. TCRdb limited this immuneACCESS table to in-frame rearrangements with V and J called. A share of clones is missing; checked studies link under half to unresolved V genes, and the rest is unexplained. The sample data list approximately 190,000 clones, and around 93% of these were observed just once. Of the sample, around 1.9% falls within the top ten clones.

The chain was built from TRBV7-3 and TRBJ1-6; 9 bases in between match TRBD1. The receptor's source is a man aged 25 to 45 in good health. Sequencing used blood. CDR3 region: CASSDTGGTPLHF. The DNA is TGTGCCAGCAGCGATACAGGGGGCACACCCCTCCACTTT.